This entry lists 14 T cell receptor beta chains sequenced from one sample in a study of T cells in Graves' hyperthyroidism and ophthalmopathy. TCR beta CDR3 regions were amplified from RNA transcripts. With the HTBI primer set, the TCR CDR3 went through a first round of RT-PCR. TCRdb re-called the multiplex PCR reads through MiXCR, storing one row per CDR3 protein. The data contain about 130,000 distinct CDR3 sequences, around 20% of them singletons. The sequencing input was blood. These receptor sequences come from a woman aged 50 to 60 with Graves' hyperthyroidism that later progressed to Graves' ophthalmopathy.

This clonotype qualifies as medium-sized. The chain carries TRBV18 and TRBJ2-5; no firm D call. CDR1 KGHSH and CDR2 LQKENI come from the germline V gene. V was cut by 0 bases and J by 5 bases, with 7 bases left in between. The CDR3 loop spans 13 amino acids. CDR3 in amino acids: CASSPPFQETQYF. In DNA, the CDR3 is TGTGCCAGCTCACCACCTTTTCAGGAGACCCAGTACTTC. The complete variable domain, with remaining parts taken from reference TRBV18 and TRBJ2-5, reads NAGVMQNPRHLVRRRGQEARLRCSPMKGHSHVYWYRQLPEEGLKFMVYLQKENIIDESGMPKERFSAEFPKEGPSILRIQQVVRGDSAAYFCASSPPFQETQYFGPGTRLLVL.

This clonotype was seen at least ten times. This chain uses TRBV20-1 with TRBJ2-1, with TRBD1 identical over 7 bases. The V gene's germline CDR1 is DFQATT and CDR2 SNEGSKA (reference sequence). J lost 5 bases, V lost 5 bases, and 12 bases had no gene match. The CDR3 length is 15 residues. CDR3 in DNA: TGCAGTGCTCAAACCGACAGGGACGAAGACAATGAGCAGTTCTTC. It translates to CSAQTDRDEDNEQFF.

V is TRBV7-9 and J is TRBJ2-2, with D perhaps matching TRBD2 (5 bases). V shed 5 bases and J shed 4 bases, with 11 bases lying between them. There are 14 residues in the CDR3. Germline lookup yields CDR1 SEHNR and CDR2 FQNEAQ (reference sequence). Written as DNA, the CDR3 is TGTGCCAGCAGCGTCGGACTTACCACCGGGGAGCTGTTTTTT. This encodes CASSVGLTTGELFF.

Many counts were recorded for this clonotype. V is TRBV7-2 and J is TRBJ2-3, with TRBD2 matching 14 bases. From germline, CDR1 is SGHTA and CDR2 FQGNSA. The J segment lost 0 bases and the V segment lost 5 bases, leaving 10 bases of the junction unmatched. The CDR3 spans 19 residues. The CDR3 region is CASSMTGLAGARSTDTQYF. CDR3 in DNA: TGTGCCAGCAGCATGACGGGACTAGCGGGGGCAAGAAGCACAGATACGCAGTATTTT.

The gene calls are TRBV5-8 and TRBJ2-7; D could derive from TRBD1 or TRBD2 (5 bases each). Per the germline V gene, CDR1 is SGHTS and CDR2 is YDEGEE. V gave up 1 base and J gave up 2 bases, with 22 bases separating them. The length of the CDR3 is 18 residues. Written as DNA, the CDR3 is TGTGCCAGCAGCTTGCGTCGTAGTTTCGGGATGGGGCCCTACGAGCAGTACTTC. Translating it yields CASSLRRSFGMGPYEQYF.

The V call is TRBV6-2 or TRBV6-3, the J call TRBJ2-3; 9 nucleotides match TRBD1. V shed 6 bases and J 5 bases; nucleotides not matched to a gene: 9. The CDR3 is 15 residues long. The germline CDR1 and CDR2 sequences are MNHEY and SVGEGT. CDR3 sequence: CASSRPGTGIDTQYF. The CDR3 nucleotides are TGTGCCAGCAGCCGGCCCGGGACAGGGATAGATACGCAGTATTTT.

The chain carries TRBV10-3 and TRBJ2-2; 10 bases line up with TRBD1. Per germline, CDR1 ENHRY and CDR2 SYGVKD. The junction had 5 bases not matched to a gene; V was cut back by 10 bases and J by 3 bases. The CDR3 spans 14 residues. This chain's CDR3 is CATRTGGYTGELFF. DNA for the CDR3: TGTGCCACCAGGACAGGGGGATACACCGGGGAGCTGTTTTTT.

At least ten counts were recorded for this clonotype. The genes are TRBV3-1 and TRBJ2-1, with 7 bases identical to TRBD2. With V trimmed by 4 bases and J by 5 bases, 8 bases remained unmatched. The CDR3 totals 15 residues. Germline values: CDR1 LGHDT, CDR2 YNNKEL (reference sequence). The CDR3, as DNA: TGTGCCAGCAGCCCTCTGGAAGCGGGGCACAATGAGCAGTTCTTC. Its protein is CASSPLEAGHNEQFF.

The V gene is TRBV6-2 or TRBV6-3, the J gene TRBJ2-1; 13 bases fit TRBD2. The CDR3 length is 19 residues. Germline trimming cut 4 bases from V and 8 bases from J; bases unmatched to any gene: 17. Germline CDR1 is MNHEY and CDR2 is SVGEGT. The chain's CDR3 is CASSFLLAQLAGGFHEQFF. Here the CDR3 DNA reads TGTGCCAGCAGTTTCCTACTTGCCCAACTAGCGGGAGGGTTCCATGAGCAGTTCTTC.

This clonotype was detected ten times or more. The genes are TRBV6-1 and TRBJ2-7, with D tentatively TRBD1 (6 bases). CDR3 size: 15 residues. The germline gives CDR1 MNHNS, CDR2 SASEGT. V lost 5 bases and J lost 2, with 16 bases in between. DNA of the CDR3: TGTGCCAGCAGTCCGGGGACATCGATCACCTACGAGCAGTACTTC. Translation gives CASSPGTSITYEQYF.

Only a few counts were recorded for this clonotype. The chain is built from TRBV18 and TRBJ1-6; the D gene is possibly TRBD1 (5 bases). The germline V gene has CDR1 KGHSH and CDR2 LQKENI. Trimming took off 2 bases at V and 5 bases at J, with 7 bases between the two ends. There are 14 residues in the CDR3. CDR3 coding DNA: TGTGCCAGCTCACCAGGGGGTGATAATTCACCCCTCCACTTT. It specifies CASSPGGDNSPLHF. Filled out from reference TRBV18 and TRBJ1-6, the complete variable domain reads NAGVMQNPRHLVRRRGQEARLRCSPMKGHSHVYWYRQLPEEGLKFMVYLQKENIIDESGMPKERFSAEFPKEGPSILRIQQVVRGDSAAYFCASSPGGDNSPLHFGNGTRLTVT.

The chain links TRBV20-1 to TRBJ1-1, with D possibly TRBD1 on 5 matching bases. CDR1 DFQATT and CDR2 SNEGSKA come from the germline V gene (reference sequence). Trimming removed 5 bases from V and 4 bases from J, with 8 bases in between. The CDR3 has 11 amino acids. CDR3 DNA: TGCAGTGCTGTGGGGGGCACTGAAGCTTTCTTT. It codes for CSAVGGTEAFF.

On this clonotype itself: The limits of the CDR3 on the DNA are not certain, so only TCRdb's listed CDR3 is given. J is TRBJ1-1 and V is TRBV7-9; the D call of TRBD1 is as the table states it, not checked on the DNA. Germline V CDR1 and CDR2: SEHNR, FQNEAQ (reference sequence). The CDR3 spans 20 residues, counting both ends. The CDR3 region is CASSPDATLPYFGPGTEAFF.

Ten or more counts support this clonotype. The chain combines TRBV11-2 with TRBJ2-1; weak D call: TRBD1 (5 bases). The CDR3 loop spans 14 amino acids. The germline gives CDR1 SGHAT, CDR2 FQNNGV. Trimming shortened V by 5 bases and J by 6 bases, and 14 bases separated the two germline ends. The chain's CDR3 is CASSLVPQANEQFF. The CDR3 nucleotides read TGTGCCAGCAGCCTAGTCCCACAGGCCAATGAGCAGTTCTTC.